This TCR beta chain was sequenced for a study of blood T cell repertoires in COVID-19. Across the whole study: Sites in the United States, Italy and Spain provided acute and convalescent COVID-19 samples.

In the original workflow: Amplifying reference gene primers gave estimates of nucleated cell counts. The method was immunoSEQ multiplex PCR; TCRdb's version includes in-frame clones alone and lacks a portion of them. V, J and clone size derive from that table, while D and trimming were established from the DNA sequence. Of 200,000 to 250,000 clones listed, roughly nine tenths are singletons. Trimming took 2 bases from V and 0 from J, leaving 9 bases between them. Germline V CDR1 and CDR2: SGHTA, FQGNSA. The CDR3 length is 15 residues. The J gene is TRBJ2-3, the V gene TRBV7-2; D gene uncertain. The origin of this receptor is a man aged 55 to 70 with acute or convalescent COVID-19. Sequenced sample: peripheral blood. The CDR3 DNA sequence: TGTGCCAGCAGCTTATTACAGCTGAGCACAGATACGCAGTATTTT. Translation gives CASSLLQLSTDTQYF.